This T cell receptor beta chain appears in the sequencing data of a study of T cells in localized non-small cell lung cancer. General study points: Out of the top 100 tumor clones, a median roughly 52 were seen in adjacent lung.

Comment on this clone: Its specificity is unknown.

Repertoires were generated with immunoSEQ multiplex PCR, while TCRdb's copy carries only in-frame clones and drops some. Of under 70,000 clones in the sample, around 86% were seen once. The sequences come from peripheral blood, collected before any cancer treatment. The source of this sequence is a woman aged 35 to 69 with stage I lung adenocarcinoma.

The CDR3 sequence is CASSPYRGFATNEKLFF. CDR3 nucleotide sequence: TGTGCCAGCAGCCCCTACAGGGGGTTCGCAACTAATGAAAAACTGTTTTTT. V and J are TRBV7-2 and TRBJ1-4, with 8 bases that match TRBD1. This CDR3 is built from 17 residues. The trim removed 5 bases at V and 0 bases at J, leaving 8 bases unmatched. Germline lookup yields CDR1 SGHTA and CDR2 FQGNSA.